These 26 T cell receptor beta chains were sequenced from one sample in a study of regulatory T cells in long-lasting Graves disease (TCRdb year 2021). The library was prepared using multiplex PCR. The data were produced on an Illumina HiSeq 4000. CDR3 regions were amplified by Arm-PCR with iRepertoire HTBI primers to construct TCR beta libraries. TCRdb itself trimmed the public reads at Q25 with fastp, ran MiXCR and retained productive beta chains. Each CDR3 protein gets just one entry, which takes the most common genes and DNA from the rows behind it. The sample table holds about 380,000 distinct CDR3 sequences, of which roughly 16% were seen once. Jointly, the top ten make up 22% of the sample. This specimen's time point label, per the study, means: newly diagnosed GD, antithyroid drugs for less than 3 months. For both TCR sequencing and RNA sequencing, RNA was extracted from PBMCs using TRIzol.

This material consisted of peripheral blood mononuclear cells (PBMCs), taken at new diagnosis, from a patient treated with antithyroid drugs. The receptors here all came from a female donor with Graves disease.

This clonotype was picked up many times. The chain uses TRBV7-9 and TRBJ1-2; the D is unclear. Between the trimmed V and J ends, which lost 10 bases and 6 bases, there was a span of 21 bases. The germline gives CDR1 SEHNR, CDR2 FQNEAQ (reference sequence). The CDR3 runs to 14 residues. In nucleotides, the CDR3 is TGTGCCAACTCCCCCGCCTCTGGCGACCATGGCTACACCTTC. It codes for CANSPASGDHGYTF. Based on the CDR3 plus reference TRBV7-9 and TRBJ1-2, the full variable domain is DTGVSQNPRHKITKRGQNVTFRCDPISEHNRLYWYRQTLGQGPEFLTYFQNEAQLEKSRLLSDRFSAERPKGSFSTLEIQRTEQGDSAMYLCANSPASGDHGYTFGSGTRLTVV.

Concerning this clonotype: It may be a read error: a sequence one base away is much more abundant. The rearrangement joins TRBV6-5 to TRBJ1-2; D uncertain. Germline-derived CDR1 and CDR2 are MNHEY and SVGAGI. The CDR3 has 15 amino acids. Trimming removed 8 bases at V and 0 bases at J, with 16 bases between. CDR3 coding DNA: TGTGCCAGCGGTCTAAAGTCAACCACTAACTATGGCTACACCTTC. It encodes CASGLKSTTNYGYTF.

There are a few counts of this clonotype. V is TRBV19 and J is TRBJ2-1; tentatively, D is TRBD2 (5 bases). The CDR3 length is 16 residues. Deletions cut 2 bases from V and 4 bases from J, with 15 bases between. Germline-derived CDR1 and CDR2 are LNHDA and SQIVND (reference sequence). For the CDR3, the DNA is TGTGCCAGTAGTATAAGTGGGAGTACGAGTTACAATGAGCAGTTCTTC. Translation: CASSISGSTSYNEQFF.

The table lists this clonotype with a few counts. This rearrangement joins TRBV12-3 or TRBV12-4 to TRBJ1-2, with TRBD1 identical over 8 bases. CDR3 size: 14 residues. V was clipped by 5 bases and J by 5 bases; unmatched bases: 7. The CDR3 DNA sequence: TGTGCCAGCAGTACAGGGGGGAGGGCTTATGGCTACACCTTC. This gives the protein CASSTGGRAYGYTF.

The chain joins TRBV7-9 to TRBJ2-1; 16 bases agree with TRBD2. The germline gives CDR1 SEHNR, CDR2 FQNEAQ (reference sequence). The V gene end was trimmed by 5 bases and the J gene end by 0 bases; junction bases not matched to a gene: 4. The CDR3 length is 18 residues. The CDR3 region has the DNA TGTGCCAGCAGCCGGGGACTAGCGGGGGGGCCCTCCTACAATGAGCAGTTCTTC. Translation gives CASSRGLAGGPSYNEQFF.

This clonotype showed up many times. The chain uses TRBV7-2 and TRBJ2-1, with 7 positions matching TRBD2. From germline, CDR1 is SGHTA and CDR2 FQGNSA. With 2 bases clipped from V and 4 bases from J, the junction kept 5 bases outside the gene matches. The CDR3 contains 15 residues. CDR3 sequence (DNA): TGTGCCAGCAGCTTATTTCTAGCGGAATACAATGAGCAGTTCTTC. It translates to CASSLFLAEYNEQFF.

At least ten counts were recorded for this clonotype. V gene TRBV6-1 combines with J gene TRBJ1-1; D unresolved. V shed 8 bases and J shed 5 bases, with 9 bases lying between them. Germline CDR1 is MNHNS and CDR2 is SASEGT. This CDR3 has 11 residues. DNA for the CDR3: TGTGCCAGCGGGTATGGAACTGAAGCTTTCTTT. This translates into CASGYGTEAFF.

This clonotype was counted ten times or more. This chain joins TRBV28 and TRBJ2-5; D is perhaps TRBD2 (7 bases). Germline CDR1 reads MDHEN; CDR2 reads SYDVKM. V gave up 0 bases and J gave up 4 bases, with 15 bases separating them. This CDR3 has 16 amino acids. The CDR3 reads CASSLWGAGERETQYF. CDR3 in DNA: TGTGCCAGCAGTTTATGGGGGGCGGGAGAAAGAGAGACCCAGTACTTC.

In this sample, this clonotype turned up many times. CDR3 sequence: CSPLTRYTDTQYF. The CDR3 DNA sequence: TGCAGTCCTCTGACGCGGTACACAGATACGCAGTATTTT. The chain uses TRBV20-1 and TRBJ2-3; D gene ambiguous. From germline, CDR1 is DFQATT and CDR2 SNEGSKA (reference sequence). Trimming shortened V by 8 bases and J by 2 bases, and 14 bases separated the two germline ends. The CDR3 consists of 13 residues.

Here the CDR3 reads CANQRAHEQFF. CDR3 sequence (DNA): TGTGCCAACCAGAGGGCCCATGAGCAGTTCTTC. The V call is TRBV12-3 or TRBV12-4, the J call TRBJ2-1, with D perhaps TRBD2 (5 bases). This CDR3 is built from 11 residues. V lost 10 bases and J lost 8, with 12 bases in between.

This clonotype was counted once. The rearrangement links TRBV12-3 or TRBV12-4 to TRBJ2-1; D tentatively fits TRBD1 or TRBD2 (6 bases each). The CDR3 is 15 residues long. Trimming stripped 7 bases from V and 0 bases from J, with 13 bases between. The CDR3, as DNA: TGTGCCAGCACCCTAGGGGGGAGCTCCTACAATGAGCAGTTCTTC. It specifies CASTLGGSSYNEQFF.

This clonotype has ten or more counts. V gene TRBV6-5 combines with J gene TRBJ1-1; 7 bases match TRBD1. The germline V gene encodes CDR1 MNHEY and CDR2 SVGAGI. Losses at the gene ends were 2 bases for V and 1 base for J; bases not matched to a gene: 4. The CDR3 is 15 residues long. CDR3 protein: CASSYPGGPNTEAFF. In DNA form, the CDR3 reads TGTGCCAGCAGTTACCCAGGGGGTCCGAACACTGAAGCTTTCTTT.

This clonotype was seen ten or more times. This chain joins TRBV7-2 and TRBJ2-7; D may be TRBD2 (5 bases). This CDR3 is built from 15 residues. Trimming pared 3 bases from V and 0 bases from J, leaving 12 bases between. Germline V gene sequence: CDR1 SGHTA, CDR2 FQGNSA. The CDR3 nucleotides read TGTGCCAGCAGCTTGGCACGTAGCGCCTCCTACGAGCAGTACTTC. Its protein product is CASSLARSASYEQYF.

Note on this clonotype: A read error may be the cause here, since a much bigger clone is one base away. The chain joins TRBV2 to TRBJ1-1; TRBD1 agrees at 7 bases. CDR1 and CDR2 from the germline V gene are SNHLY and FYNNEI. The CDR3 is 13 residues long. CDR3 DNA: TGTGCCGGCAGCCCAGGGGGTAACGCTGAAGCTTTCTTT. It codes for CAGSPGGNAEAFF.

Ten or more counts support this clonotype. V usage is TRBV20-1 and J usage is TRBJ1-2; D gene uncertain. Germline V gene lookup returns CDR1 DFQATT and CDR2 SNEGSKA (reference sequence). The V gene lost 6 bases and the J gene lost 6 bases, with 26 bases spanning the gap. CDR3 size: 16 residues. CDR3 in DNA: TGCAGTGCGCACGCTCCGGGCTGGCCAAGGGTGGATGGCTACACCTTC. As protein: CSAHAPGWPRVDGYTF.

V and J are TRBV9 and TRBJ2-2, with TRBD1 matching over 10 bases. Looked up from germline, CDR1 is SGDLS and CDR2 is YYNGEE. CDR3 size: 16 residues. Losses at the gene ends were 4 bases for V and 3 bases for J; bases not matched to a gene: 6. The chain's CDR3 is CASSTGQGIDTGELFF. CDR3 coding DNA: TGTGCCAGCAGCACGGGACAGGGGATTGACACCGGGGAGCTGTTTTTT.

This clonotype was recorded at least ten times. The chain joins TRBV6-8 to TRBJ2-1; TRBD1 agrees at 9 bases. The germline V gene encodes CDR1 MNHGY and CDR2 SAAAGT. V trimming: 6 bases; J trimming: 7 bases; junction bases outside the gene matches: 13. The CDR3 loop spans 16 amino acids. CDR3 DNA: TGTGCCAGCAGCAACTCCGGGACAGGGTCCAAGAATGAGCAGTTCTTC. Translation: CASSNSGTGSKNEQFF.

This clonotype was found many times. The chain employs TRBV7-3 and TRBJ2-1, with 10 nucleotides matching TRBD2. Germline CDR1 reads SGHTA; CDR2 reads FQGTGA. With 4 bases clipped from V and 8 bases from J, the junction kept 8 bases outside the gene matches. This CDR3 region has 15 residues. CDR3 sequence: CASSSSGGLGYEQFF. As DNA, the CDR3 is TGTGCCAGCAGCTCTAGCGGGGGTCTGGGGTATGAGCAGTTCTTC.

This clonotype appeared many times. The CDR3 DNA reads as TGCGCCAGCAGCCCCCGGACTAGCGGGAGGGGGGAGACCCAGTACTTC. Amino acid sequence: CASSPRTSGRGETQYF. The chain uses TRBV5-1 and TRBJ2-5; 15 positions agree with TRBD2. Losses at the gene ends were 4 bases for V and 5 bases for J; bases not matched to a gene: 6. The length of the CDR3 is 16 residues. Germline V gene data show CDR1 as SGHRS and CDR2 as YFSETQ.

CDR3 region: CASSLAREAEAFF. For the CDR3, the DNA is TGTGCCAGCAGCTTGGCCAGGGAGGCTGAAGCTTTCTTT. The chain has TRBV5-4 and TRBJ1-1, with TRBD1 as a possible D gene (5 bases). Germline V gene data show CDR1 as SGHNT and CDR2 as YYREEE (reference sequence). This CDR3 contains 13 residues. V lost 0 bases and J lost 6, with 9 bases in between.

This clonotype appeared a few times. The conserved phenylalanine or tryptophan normally closing the CDR3 is absent here, so this likely arose from a read error. CDR3 nucleotide sequence: TGCAGTGCTGATGTAAGGACTAGCGGCGCGGGGGAGACCCAGTACCTC. This codes for CSADVRTSGAGETQYL. The J gene is TRBJ2-5, the V gene TRBV20-1; TRBD2 matches 10 bases. With V trimmed by 5 bases and J by 5 bases, 14 bases remained unmatched. Germline CDR1 DFQATT, CDR2 SNEGSKA (reference sequence). The CDR3 runs 16 residues.

This clonotype was detected a few times. The rearrangement joins TRBV7-3 to TRBJ2-5; 7 positions match TRBD2. V lost 5 bases, J lost 1 base, and 7 bases stayed unmatched. Germline CDR1 SGHTA, CDR2 FQGTGA. The CDR3 extends over 15 amino acids. In DNA, the CDR3 is TGTGCCAGCAGCACGGGGCGGGAGACCCAAGAGACCCAGTACTTC. Protein sequence: CASSTGRETQETQYF.

The chain links TRBV10-3 to TRBJ2-7, with TRBD1 matching over 8 bases. J lost 1 base, V lost 0 bases, and 8 bases had no gene match. From germline, CDR1 is ENHRY and CDR2 SYGVKD. There are 17 residues in the CDR3. The CDR3 DNA sequence: TGTGCCATCAGTGAGTCACATAGGGGACAGGATTCCTACGAGCAGTACTTC. As protein: CAISESHRGQDSYEQYF.

This clonotype was counted at least ten times. This chain joins TRBV12-3 or TRBV12-4 and TRBJ1-1; D remains ambiguous. Trimming removed 5 bases from V and 3 bases from J, with 10 bases in between. There are 13 residues in the CDR3. The CDR3 spells CASSPPPDTEAFF. The CDR3 DNA is TGTGCCAGCAGTCCCCCCCCGGACACTGAAGCTTTCTTT.

Ten or more counts support this clonotype. The chain employs TRBV6-1 and TRBJ1-2; D is unclear. V lost 3 bases to trimming and J lost 1 base, with 12 bases between them. In germline, CDR1 is MNHNS, CDR2 SASEGT. The CDR3 sequence is 15 residues long. The chain's CDR3 is CASSDLGIFNYGYTF. CDR3 in DNA: TGTGCCAGCAGTGACCTGGGGATTTTTAACTATGGCTACACCTTC.

The table lists this clonotype with many counts. The rearrangement joins TRBV7-2 to TRBJ1-3; perhaps TRBD1 as D (6 bases). The CDR3 is 20 amino acids. Germline CDR1 and CDR2: SGHTA and FQGNSA. With 5 bases removed from V and 0 bases from J, the gap between germline ends came to 26 bases. CDR3 in amino acids: CASSNIPIIGQPFSGNTIYF. CDR3 coding DNA: TGTGCCAGCAGCAACATCCCAATTATTGGACAGCCCTTCTCTGGAAACACCATATATTTT.